This T cell receptor (beta chain) was identified during a study of CD8 T cells in ankylosing spondylitis (dated by TCRdb to the late 2010s). Regarding the complete study: To find TCR variants linked to disease, the study profiled T cell receptor beta repertoires in ankylosing spondylitis patients and healthy donors. The whole study cohort included 85 to 120 healthy donors and around 24 ankylosing spondylitis patients. Peripheral blood was sampled, and synovial fluid was also collected from ankylosing spondylitis patients.

The data were produced on an Illumina HiSeq 2500. Quantitative 5'-RACE with molecular barcodes was the method used to prepare the TCR beta libraries. In the paper's pipeline: Disease-linked TCR variants were identified with a new computational method built on a probabilistic model of VDJ rearrangement. TCRdb itself trimmed the public reads at Q25 with fastp, ran MiXCR and retained productive beta chains. Rows matching on CDR3 protein sequence are summarized as one entry with the most common DNA and genes. What appears here as the V and J calls and clone size reflects TCRdb's work, not the paper's. The sample table shows about 250,000 distinct CDR3 sequences, and approximately 7.6% are seen once. Jointly, the top ten make up around 4.4% of the sample. CDR1 is given as SGHDT and CDR2 as YYEEEE, both from the germline V gene. The junction shows trimming of 0 bases on V and 5 bases on J, plus 5 bases between the germline ends. The CDR3 holds 13 amino acids from the cysteine to the phenylalanine. Only the CDR3 region is kept as DNA, spanning 39 bases read in frame from base 1.

General study outcomes and caveats: Blood from ankylosing spondylitis patients appeared to be characterized by a TCR beta motif made up of several highly homologous amino acid variants. According to the report, matched synovial fluid samples from ankylosing spondylitis patients were significantly enriched for the disease-linked clones. Some motif variants were previously reported in synovial fluid and blood of reactive arthritis patients, suggesting common disease-initiation mechanisms. The disease-linked clones had a CD8+ phenotype and were found at relatively low frequencies in peripheral blood.

This clonotype was recorded at least ten times. Its antigen specificity is not known. There are no base qualities to consult, and no much larger clone falls within one base. This TCR derives from a female donor with ankylosing spondylitis or in good health (not recorded which). Specimen: blood, either unsorted or a sorted T cell fraction (not recorded which). The chain joins TRBV5-6 to TRBJ2-2, with no confident D gene call. The bases read TGTGCCAGCAGCTTGGCAGTAACCGGGGAGCTGTTTTTT. It codes for CASSLAVTGELFF.